This is a list of T cell receptor beta chains from one sample in a study of spatial heterogeneity in lung cancer. TCRdb passed the 5' RACE reads through MiXCR, listing each CDR3 protein once. The sample holds around 50,000 distinct CDR3 sequences, about 7.4% seen once. The input for sequencing was PBMCs, taken at surgery. The source of these receptors is a female donor with early-stage non-small cell lung cancer. CDR3s include the opening cysteine and the closing phenylalanine or tryptophan. The D gene is left open where the match is weak. A row's size may be missing; if present it is once, few, many or a size class.

>TRBJ1-5|TRBV6-6|NA|NA
TGTGCCAGCAGTGGGGTGGACCGTTATCAGCCCCAGCATTTT
CASSGVDRYQPQHF
>TRBJ2-1|TRBV10-3|NA|many
TGTGCCATCAGGGGCGGGCAGGGAGATAATGAGCAGTTCTTC
CAIRGGQGDNEQFF
>TRBJ1-5|TRBV30|TRBD1|many
TGTGCCTGGAGGGGACAGGGGGCAAATCAGCCCCAGCATTTT
CAWRGQGANQPQHF
>TRBJ1-5|TRBV20-1|NA|many
TGCAGTGCTAAGACAGCGAGCAATCAGCCCCAGCATTTT
CSAKTASNQPQHF
>TRBJ1-2|TRBV3-1|NA|many
TGTGCCAGCAGCCAAGATATAGGGGAGGTCTTTGGCTACACCTTC
CASSQDIGEVFGYTF
>TRBJ2-3|TRBV7-9|NA|NA
TGTGCCAGCAGCTTATTAGGGGAATCCCTCACAGATACGCAGTATTTT
CASSLLGESLTDTQYF
>TRBJ1-5|TRBV9|NA|many
TGTGCCAGCAGCGTAGCTGGGTCCATCAATCAGCCCCAGCATTTT
CASSVAGSINQPQHF
>TRBJ2-7|TRBV7-9|TRBD1|many
TGTGCCAGCAGCTTCGAAGGGACAGCCACCTACGAGCAGTACTTC
CASSFEGTATYEQYF
>TRBJ2-2|TRBV7-6|TRBD2|few
TGTGCCAGCAGTCGGCTAGCGGGGGGAAACACCGGGGAGCTGTTTTTT
CASSRLAGGNTGELFF
>TRBJ2-5|TRBV6-5|NA|many
TGTGCCAGCAGTTATGGATTGCAAGAGACCCAGTACTTC
CASSYGLQETQYF
>TRBJ2-6|TRBV19|NA|many
TGTGCCAGTAGTGCCCCCACAGGGTCTGGGGCCAACGTCCTGACTTTC
CASSAPTGSGANVLTF
>TRBJ2-3|TRBV7-2|NA|many
TGTGCCAGCACCCTATCAGTGGCTAGCCCTTACACAGATACGCAGTATTTT
CASTLSVASPYTDTQYF
>TRBJ2-3|TRBV5-1|NA|NA
TGCGCCAGCAGTTGGACAGACCCCACAGATACGCAGTATTTT
CASSWTDPTDTQYF
>TRBJ2-1|TRBV27|TRBD2|few
TGTGCCAGCAGTTGGGGGGGTTACGGGACCAATGAGCAGTTCTTC
CASSWGGYGTNEQFF
>TRBJ1-2|TRBV5-5|NA|many
TGTGCCAGCAGCTTGGACAGGGCGGAAGGCTACACCTTC
CASSLDRAEGYTF
>TRBJ2-1|TRBV5-1|NA|few
TGCGCCAGCAGCCTGGGGGGCCCCACCAATGAGCAGTTCTTC
CASSLGGPTNEQFF
>TRBJ1-2|TRBV28|TRBD1|NA
TGTGCCAGCAGTTCCCCGAACAGGGGGCTCAACTATGGCTACACCTTC
CASSSPNRGLNYGYTF
>TRBJ2-3|TRBV2|TRBD2|once
TGTGCCAGCAGTGTAAGCGGGGTTAGCACAGATACGCAGTATTTT
CASSVSGVSTDTQYF
>TRBJ2-1|TRBV7-2|NA|NA
TGTGCCAGCAGCTTTAGCGGAAATGAGCAGTTCTTC
CASSFSGNEQFF
>TRBJ2-6|TRBV5-1|TRBD2|few
TGCGCCAGCAGCTTTTGGGTAGCGGGGCCTTACTCTGGGGCCAACGTCCTGACTTTC
CASSFWVAGPYSGANVLTF
>TRBJ2-1|TRBV11-2|NA|NA
TGTGCCAGCAGCTTAAACAGTCTCAATGAGCAGTTCTTC
CASSLNSLNEQFF
>TRBJ2-7|TRBV7-2|NA|NA
TGTGCCAGCAGCTCCGACAGGTACGAGCAGTACTTC
CASSSDRYEQYF
>TRBJ2-5|TRBV7-9|NA|few
TGTGCCAGCAGCTTATTGGAGGGACTCGGGCAAGAGACCCAGTACTTC
CASSLLEGLGQETQYF
>TRBJ2-2|TRBV5-6|NA|many
TGTGCCAGCTTGGTCGGAGGTACACCGAGCACCGGGGAGCTGTTTTTT
CASLVGGTPSTGELFF
>TRBJ1-3|TRBV3-1|NA|few
TGTGCCAGCAGCAAAAGAACAAGGCCCTCTGGAAACACCATATATTTT
CASSKRTRPSGNTIYF
>TRBJ1-5|TRBV20-1|TRBD1|NA
TGCAGTGCTCAAGATTCCGGGACAGGGTTTCAGCCCCAGCATTTT
CSAQDSGTGFQPQHF
>TRBJ2-3|TRBV6-2/TRBV6-3|NA|few
TGTGCCAGCAGTTACTCGGGAGGGACAAGAAAGGGAATGGATACGCAGTATTTT
CASSYSGGTRKGMDTQYF
>TRBJ1-4|TRBV20-1|TRBD1|many
TGCAGTGCTAGCCAGGGGGCGCCTGAAAAACTGTTTTTT
CSASQGAPEKLFF
>TRBJ2-7|TRBV29-1|NA|NA
TGCAGCGTTGATTGGCCCATCAAACTCTCCTACGAGCAGTACTTC
CSVDWPIKLSYEQYF
>TRBJ1-5|TRBV24-1|NA|NA
TGTGCCACCAGTGATTACAGCAACAGACAGCCCCAGCATTTT
CATSDYSNRQPQHF
>TRBJ2-5|TRBV6-6|TRBD1|NA
TGTGCCAGCAGTTACAAGGGGGCGGAGACCCAGTACTTC
CASSYKGAETQYF
>TRBJ1-1|TRBV29-1|NA|many
TGCAGCGCGCAGACCGTGAACACTGAAGCTTTCTTT
CSAQTVNTEAFF
>TRBJ2-5|TRBV20-1|NA|NA
TGCAGTGCTAGACATGGGACACCCAGGGGTGAGACCCAGTACTTC
CSARHGTPRGETQYF
>TRBJ1-3|TRBV19|NA|NA
TGTGCCAGTAGTATAGATCAAGCAGGATTCTACTCTGGAAACACCATATATTTT
CASSIDQAGFYSGNTIYF
>TRBJ2-1|TRBV11-2|NA|NA
TGTGCCAGCAGCCCCCGGAGGGGGGTACTACAGTTCTTC
CASSPRRGVLQFF
>TRBJ2-7|TRBV7-2|TRBD1|NA
TGTGCCAGCAGCTTAGTTTGGACAGGGCTCGAGCAGTACTTC
CASSLVWTGLEQYF
>TRBJ1-6|TRBV25-1|NA|NA
TGTGCCAGCAGTGAATGGGGACTGACTAATTCACCCCTCCACTTT
CASSEWGLTNSPLHF
>TRBJ2-3|TRBV7-8|TRBD2|many
TGTGCCAGCAGCTTAGGCTTGCGGGGGGGCCTCTCAGATACGCAGTATTTT
CASSLGLRGGLSDTQYF
>TRBJ2-7|TRBV28|TRBD1|NA
TGTGCCAGCAACCCTTCGACAGGGAAGGCCGAGCAGTACTTC
CASNPSTGKAEQYF
>TRBJ1-1|TRBV10-3|NA|NA
TGTGCCATCAGTGAGTCGGGTGGGACTGAAGCTTTCTTT
CAISESGGTEAFF
>TRBJ1-4|TRBV25-1|TRBD1|many
TGTGCCAGCAGCCTGCTCGGGACAGGGAGTGAAAAACTGTTTTTT
CASSLLGTGSEKLFF
>TRBJ2-7|TRBV29-1|TRBD1|NA
TGCAGCGTTGCCCGGACAGGCGCCTACGAGCAGTACTTC
CSVARTGAYEQYF
>TRBJ2-5|TRBV30|NA|NA
TGTGCCTGGGTTCCGGGACATGGGGAGACCCAGTACTTC
CAWVPGHGETQYF
>TRBJ2-1|TRBV2|TRBD1|many
TGTGCCAGCAGTGGGCTCCGGGACAGGGTTGAAAATGAGCAGTTCTTC
CASSGLRDRVENEQFF
>TRBJ2-1|TRBV5-1|TRBD1|few
TGCGCCAGCAGCTTGGCCTGGGGTAGGGACAGGAGCTCCTACAATGAGCAGTTCTTC
CASSLAWGRDRSSYNEQFF
>TRBJ1-1|TRBV7-8|NA|NA
TGTGCCAGCAGCTTAGCTTGGCAGGGGAGCACTGAAGCTTTCTTT
CASSLAWQGSTEAFF
>TRBJ2-3|TRBV5-1|TRBD2|NA
TGCGCCAGCAGCAAGGGGAGGGCAGATACGCAGTATTTT
CASSKGRADTQYF
>TRBJ2-5|TRBV28|TRBD1|many
TGTGCCAGCAGGAGGACAGGGGGAGGTGAGACCCAGTACTTC
CASRRTGGGETQYF
>TRBJ1-5|TRBV6-6|NA|few
TGTGCCAGCAGTTTGGGGGGGGATAGCAATCAGCCCCAGCATTTT
CASSLGGDSNQPQHF
>TRBJ1-3|TRBV10-2|NA|few
TGCGCCAGCAGTGAAAGTCCCGGAAACACCATATATTTT
CASSESPGNTIYF
>TRBJ2-7|TRBV6-5|TRBD2|NA
TGTGCCAGCAGTTACTCGGGAGGGGTTGGCTACGAGCAGTACTTC
CASSYSGGVGYEQYF
>TRBJ2-3|TRBV12-3/TRBV12-4|NA|many
TGTGCCAGCAGCCTCTTGAGGGCCACAGATACGCAGTATTTT
CASSLLRATDTQYF